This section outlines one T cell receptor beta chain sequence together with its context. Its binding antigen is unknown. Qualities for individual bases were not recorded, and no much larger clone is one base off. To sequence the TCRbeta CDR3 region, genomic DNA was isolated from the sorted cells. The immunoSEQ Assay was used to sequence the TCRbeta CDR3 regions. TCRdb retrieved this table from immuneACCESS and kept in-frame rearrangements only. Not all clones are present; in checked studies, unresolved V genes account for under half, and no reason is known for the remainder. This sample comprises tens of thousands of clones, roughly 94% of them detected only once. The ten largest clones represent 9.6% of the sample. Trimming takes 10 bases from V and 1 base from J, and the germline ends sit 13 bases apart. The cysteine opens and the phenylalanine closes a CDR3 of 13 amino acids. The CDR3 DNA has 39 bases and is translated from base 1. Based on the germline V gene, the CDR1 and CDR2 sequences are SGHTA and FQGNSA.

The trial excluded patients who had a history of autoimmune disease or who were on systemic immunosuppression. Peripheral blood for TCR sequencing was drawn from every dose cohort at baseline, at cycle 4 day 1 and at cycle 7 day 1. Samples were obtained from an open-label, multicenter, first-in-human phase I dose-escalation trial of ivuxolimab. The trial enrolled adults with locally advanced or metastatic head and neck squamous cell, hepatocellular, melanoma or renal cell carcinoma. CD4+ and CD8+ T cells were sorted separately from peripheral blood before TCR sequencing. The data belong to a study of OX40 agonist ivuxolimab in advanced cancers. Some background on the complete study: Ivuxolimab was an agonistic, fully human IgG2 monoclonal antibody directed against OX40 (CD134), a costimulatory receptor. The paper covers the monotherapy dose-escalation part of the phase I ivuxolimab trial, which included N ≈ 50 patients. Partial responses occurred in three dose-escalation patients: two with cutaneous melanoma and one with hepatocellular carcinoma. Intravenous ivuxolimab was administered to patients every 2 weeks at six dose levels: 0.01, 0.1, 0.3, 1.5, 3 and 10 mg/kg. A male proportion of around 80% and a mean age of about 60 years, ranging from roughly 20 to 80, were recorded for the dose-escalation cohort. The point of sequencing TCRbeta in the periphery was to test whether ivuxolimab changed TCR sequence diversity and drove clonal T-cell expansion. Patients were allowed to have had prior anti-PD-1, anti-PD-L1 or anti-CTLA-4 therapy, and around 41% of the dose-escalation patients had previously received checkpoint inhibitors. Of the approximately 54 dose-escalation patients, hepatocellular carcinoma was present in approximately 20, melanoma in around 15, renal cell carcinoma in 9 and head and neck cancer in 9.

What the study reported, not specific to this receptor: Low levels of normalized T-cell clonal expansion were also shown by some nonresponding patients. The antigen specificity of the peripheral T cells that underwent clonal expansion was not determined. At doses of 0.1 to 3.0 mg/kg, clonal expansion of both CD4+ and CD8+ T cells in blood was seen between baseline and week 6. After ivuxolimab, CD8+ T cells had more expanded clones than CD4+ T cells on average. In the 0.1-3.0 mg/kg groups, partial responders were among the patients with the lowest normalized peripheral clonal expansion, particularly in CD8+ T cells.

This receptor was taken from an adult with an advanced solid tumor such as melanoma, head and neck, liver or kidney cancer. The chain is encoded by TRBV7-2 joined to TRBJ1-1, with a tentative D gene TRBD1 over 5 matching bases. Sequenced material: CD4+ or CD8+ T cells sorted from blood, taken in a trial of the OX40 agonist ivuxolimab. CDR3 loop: CATGVTSNTEAFF. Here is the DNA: TGTGCCACGGGGGTCACCTCGAACACTGAAGCTTTCTTT.